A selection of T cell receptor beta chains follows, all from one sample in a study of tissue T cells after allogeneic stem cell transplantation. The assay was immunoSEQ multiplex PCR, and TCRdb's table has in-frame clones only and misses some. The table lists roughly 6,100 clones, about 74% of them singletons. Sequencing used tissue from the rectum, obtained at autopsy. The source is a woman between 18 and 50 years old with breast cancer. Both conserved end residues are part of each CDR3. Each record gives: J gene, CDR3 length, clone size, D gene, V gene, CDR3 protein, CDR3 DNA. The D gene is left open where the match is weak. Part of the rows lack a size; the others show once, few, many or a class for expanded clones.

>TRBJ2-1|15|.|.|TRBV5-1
CASRRDPSSYNEQFF
TGCGCCAGCAGGAGGGACCCGAGCTCCTACAATGAGCAGTTCTTC
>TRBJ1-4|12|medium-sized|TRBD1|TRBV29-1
CSGGQENEKLFF
TGCAGCGGGGGACAGGAAAATGAAAAACTGTTTTTT
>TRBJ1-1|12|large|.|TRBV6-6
CASSPEATEAFF
TGTGCCAGCAGCCCTGAAGCCACTGAAGCTTTCTTT
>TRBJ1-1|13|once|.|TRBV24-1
CATSSSGWTEAFF
.
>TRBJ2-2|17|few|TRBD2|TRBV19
CASMESRAGVNTGELFF
TGTGCCAGTATGGAGTCCCGGGCGGGAGTTAACACCGGGGAGCTGTTTTTT
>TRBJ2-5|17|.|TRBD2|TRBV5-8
CASSLEGSGRRRETQYF
TGTGCCAGCAGCTTGGAGGGTAGCGGGAGGAGGAGGGAGACCCAGTACTTC
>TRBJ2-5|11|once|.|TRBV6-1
CASSEAVTQYF
TGTGCCAGCAGTGAAGCGGTGACCCAGTACTTC
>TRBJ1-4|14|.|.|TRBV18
CASSPGTANEKLFF
TGTGCCAGCTCACCCGGGACGGCTAATGAAAAACTGTTTTTT
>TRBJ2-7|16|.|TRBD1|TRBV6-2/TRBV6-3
CASSKLSGQEWLEQYF
TGTGCCAGCAGTAAACTGTCGGGACAGGAGTGGTTGGAGCAGTACTTC
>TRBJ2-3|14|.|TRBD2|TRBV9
CASSRGGFADTQYF
TGTGCCAGCTCTCGCGGGGGATTCGCAGATACGCAGTATTTT
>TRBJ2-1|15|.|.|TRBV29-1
CSSGGVVASFNEQFF
TGCAGCTCCGGGGGAGTGGTTGCGTCGTTCAATGAGCAGTTCTTC
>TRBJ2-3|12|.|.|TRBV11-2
CASSFTGDTQYF
TGTGCCAGCAGCTTTACGGGAGATACGCAGTATTTT
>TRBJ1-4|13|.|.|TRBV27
CASSSQGREKLFF
TGTGCCAGCAGTTCGCAGGGTCGGGAAAAACTGTTTTTT
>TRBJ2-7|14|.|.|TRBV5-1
CASSLEQGGYEQYF
TGCGCCAGCAGCTTGGAACAGGGGGGGTACGAGCAGTACTTC
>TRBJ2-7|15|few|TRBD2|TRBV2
CASSPSSGGSYEQYF
TGTGCCAGCAGCCCCTCGAGCGGGGGCTCCTACGAGCAGTACTTC
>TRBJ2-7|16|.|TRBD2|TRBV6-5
CASSYFGTSESYEQYF
TGTGCCAGCAGTTACTTCGGGACTAGCGAGTCCTACGAGCAGTACTTC
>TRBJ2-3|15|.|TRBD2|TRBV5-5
CASSSSGRFSDTQYF
TGTGCCAGCAGCTCTAGCGGGAGGTTCTCGGATACGCAGTATTTT
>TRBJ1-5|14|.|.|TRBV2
CASSQDRTYQPQHF
TGTGCCAGCAGTCAAGACAGGACATATCAGCCCCAGCATTTT